This T cell receptor beta chain is from a study of T-cell memory formation after mild COVID-19. Notes on the study in general: Contracting clones from day 15 to 85 showed balanced CD4/CD8; later expanders favored CD4+. The main location of contracting CD4+ clones was CM and EM, and that of contracting CD8+ clones was EMRA.

TCRdb used MiXCR to reprocess the 5' RACE reads, holding one entry per CDR3 protein. This table holds more than 80,000 distinct CDR3 sequences, around 12% found once. This clonotype was detected a few times. Its target is not known. V gave up 5 bases and J gave up 3 bases, with 8 bases separating them. This CDR3 comprises 12 residues. Germline CDR1 SGDLS, CDR2 YYNGEE. The gene calls are TRBV9 and TRBJ1-1; D is ambiguous. The clonotype originates from an adult woman who had mild COVID-19 (a few samples of this study predate the infection). Cell type and time point are not known. Sequencing was done on a sample of PBMCs or a T cell subset sorted from them (not recorded which). The CDR3 sequence is CASSGGHTEAFF. The CDR3 DNA reads as TGTGCCAGCAGTGGTGGGCACACTGAAGCTTTCTTT.